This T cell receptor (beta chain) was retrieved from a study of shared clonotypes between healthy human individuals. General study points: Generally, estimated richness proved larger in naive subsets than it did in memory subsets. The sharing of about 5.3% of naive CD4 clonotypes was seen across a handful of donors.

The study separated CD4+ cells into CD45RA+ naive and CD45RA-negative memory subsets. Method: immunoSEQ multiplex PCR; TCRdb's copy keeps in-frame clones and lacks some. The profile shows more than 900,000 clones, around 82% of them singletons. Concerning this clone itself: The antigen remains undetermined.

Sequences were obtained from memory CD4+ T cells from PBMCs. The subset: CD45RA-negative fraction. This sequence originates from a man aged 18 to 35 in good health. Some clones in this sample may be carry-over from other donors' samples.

The CDR3 sequence: CASSLVGIPLGNGYTF. In nucleotides, the CDR3 is TGTGCCAGCAGCTTAGTCGGAATCCCCCTCGGGAATGGCTACACCTTC. V usage is TRBV7-2 and J usage is TRBJ1-2; D is unresolved. Germline CDR1 SGHTA, CDR2 FQGNSA. Trimming pared 1 base from V and 6 bases from J, leaving 18 bases between. The CDR3 is 16 residues long.